The sequence of this T cell receptor (beta chain) was determined in a study of blood T cell repertoires in COVID-19. This clone was found many times. The same CDR3 also results from other DNA sequences found in this sample. Germline CDR1 is SGHNT and CDR2 is YENEEA. The CDR3 spans 14 residues. V was pared by 2 bases and J by 5 bases, with 10 bases between. Measured with immunoSEQ multiplex PCR; TCRdb has only the in-frame clones, and not every one. The sample lists 110,000 or so clones, approximately 78% occurring once. This receptor was taken from an elderly woman with acute or convalescent COVID-19. The chain recombines TRBV11-3 with TRBJ2-1, with D possibly matching TRBD2 (5 bases). The material sequenced was peripheral blood. In nucleotides, the CDR3 is TGTGCCAGCAGCTTAAGCGGATTGAACAATGAGCAGTTCTTC. It is translated as CASSLSGLNNEQFF.